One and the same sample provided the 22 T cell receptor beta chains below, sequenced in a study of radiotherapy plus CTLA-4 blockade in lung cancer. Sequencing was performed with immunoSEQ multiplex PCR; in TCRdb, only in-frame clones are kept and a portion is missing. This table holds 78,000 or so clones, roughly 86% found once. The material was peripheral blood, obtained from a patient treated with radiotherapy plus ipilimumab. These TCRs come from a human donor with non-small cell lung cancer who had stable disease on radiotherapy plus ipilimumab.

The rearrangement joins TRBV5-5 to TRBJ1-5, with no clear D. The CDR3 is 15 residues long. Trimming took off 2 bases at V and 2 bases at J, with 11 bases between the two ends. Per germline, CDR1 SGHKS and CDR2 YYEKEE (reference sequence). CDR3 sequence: CASSFSSGGNQPQHF. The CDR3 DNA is TGTGCCAGCAGCTTCTCCTCTGGTGGCAATCAGCCCCAGCATTTT.

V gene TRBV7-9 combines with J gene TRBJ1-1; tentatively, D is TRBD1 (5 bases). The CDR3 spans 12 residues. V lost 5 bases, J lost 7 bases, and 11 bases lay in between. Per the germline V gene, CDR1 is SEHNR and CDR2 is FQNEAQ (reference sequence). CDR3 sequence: CASSLLTDEAFF. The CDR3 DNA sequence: TGTGCCAGCAGCCTCTTGACAGATGAAGCTTTCTTT. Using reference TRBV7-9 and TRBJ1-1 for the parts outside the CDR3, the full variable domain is DTGVSQNPRHKITKRGQNVTFRCDPISEHNRLYWYRQTLGQGPEFLTYFQNEAQLEKSRLLSDRFSAERPKGSFSTLEIQRTEQGDSAMYLCASSLLTDEAFFGQGTRLTVV.

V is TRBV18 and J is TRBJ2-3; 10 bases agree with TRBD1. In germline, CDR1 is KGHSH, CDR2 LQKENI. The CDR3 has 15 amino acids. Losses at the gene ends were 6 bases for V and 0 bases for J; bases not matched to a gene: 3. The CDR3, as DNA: TGTGCCAGCTCCCCGGGACAGGGGAGCACAGATACGCAGTATTTT. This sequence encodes CASSPGQGSTDTQYF.

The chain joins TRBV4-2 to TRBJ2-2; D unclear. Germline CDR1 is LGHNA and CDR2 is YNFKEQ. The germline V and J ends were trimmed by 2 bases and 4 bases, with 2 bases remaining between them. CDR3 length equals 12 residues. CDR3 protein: CASSQITGELFF. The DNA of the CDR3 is TGTGCCAGCAGCCAAATCACCGGGGAGCTGTTTTTT.

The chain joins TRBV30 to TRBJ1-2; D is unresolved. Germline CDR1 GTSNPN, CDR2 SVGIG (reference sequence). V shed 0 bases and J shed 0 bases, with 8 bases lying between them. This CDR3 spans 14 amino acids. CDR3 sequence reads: CAWSVSRTNYGYTF. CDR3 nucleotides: TGTGCCTGGAGTGTGTCGAGGACTAACTATGGCTACACCTTC.

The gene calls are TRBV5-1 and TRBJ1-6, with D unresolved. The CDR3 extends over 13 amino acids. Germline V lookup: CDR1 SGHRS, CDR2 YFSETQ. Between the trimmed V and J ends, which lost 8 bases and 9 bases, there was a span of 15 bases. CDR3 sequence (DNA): TGCGCCAGAACCCGCCGGGGAGGTTCACCCCTCCACTTT. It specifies CARTRRGGSPLHF.

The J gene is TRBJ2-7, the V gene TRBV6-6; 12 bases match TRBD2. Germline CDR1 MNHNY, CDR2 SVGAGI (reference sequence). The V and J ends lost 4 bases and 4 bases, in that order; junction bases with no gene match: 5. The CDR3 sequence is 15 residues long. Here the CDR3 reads CASSSLTSGGYEQYF. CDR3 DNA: TGTGCCAGCAGTTCCCTGACTAGCGGGGGTTACGAGCAGTACTTC.

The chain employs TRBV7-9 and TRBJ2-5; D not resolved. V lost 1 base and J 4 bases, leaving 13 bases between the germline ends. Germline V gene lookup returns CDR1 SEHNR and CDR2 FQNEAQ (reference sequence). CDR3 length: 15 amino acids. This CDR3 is CASSLVGNVGETQYF. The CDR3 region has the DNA TGTGCCAGCAGCTTAGTCGGTAACGTTGGAGAGACCCAGTACTTC. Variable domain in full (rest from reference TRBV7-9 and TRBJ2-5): DTGVSQNPRHKITKRGQNVTFRCDPISEHNRLYWYRQTLGQGPEFLTYFQNEAQLEKSRLLSDRFSAERPKGSFSTLEIQRTEQGDSAMYLCASSLVGNVGETQYFGPGTRLLVL.

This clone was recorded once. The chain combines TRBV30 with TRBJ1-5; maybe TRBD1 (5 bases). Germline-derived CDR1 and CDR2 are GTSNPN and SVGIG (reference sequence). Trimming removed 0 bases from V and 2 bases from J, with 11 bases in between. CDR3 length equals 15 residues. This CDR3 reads CAWSVPGAGNQPQHF. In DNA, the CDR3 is TGTGCCTGGAGTGTACCCGGGGCTGGCAATCAGCCCCAGCATTTT.

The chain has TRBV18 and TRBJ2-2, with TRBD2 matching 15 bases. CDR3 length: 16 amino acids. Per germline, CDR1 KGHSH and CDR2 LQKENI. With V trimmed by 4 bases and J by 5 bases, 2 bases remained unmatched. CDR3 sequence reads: CASSRGLAGGTGELFF. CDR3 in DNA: TGTGCCAGCTCACGGGGACTAGCGGGAGGAACCGGGGAGCTGTTTTTT.

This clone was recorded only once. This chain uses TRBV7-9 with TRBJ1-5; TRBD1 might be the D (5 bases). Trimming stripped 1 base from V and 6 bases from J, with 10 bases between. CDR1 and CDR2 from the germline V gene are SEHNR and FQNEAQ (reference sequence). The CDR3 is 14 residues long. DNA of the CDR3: TGTGCCAGCAGCTTAGGGGGCGCCGGTCAGCCCCAGCATTTT. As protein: CASSLGGAGQPQHF.

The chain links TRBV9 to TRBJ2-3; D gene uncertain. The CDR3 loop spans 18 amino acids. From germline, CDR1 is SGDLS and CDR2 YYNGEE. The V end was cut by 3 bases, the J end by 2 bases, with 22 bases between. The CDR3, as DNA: TGTGCCAGCAGCGCCGGTAAGGGTTGGCAGTCCCTCACAGATACGCAGTATTTT. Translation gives CASSAGKGWQSLTDTQYF.

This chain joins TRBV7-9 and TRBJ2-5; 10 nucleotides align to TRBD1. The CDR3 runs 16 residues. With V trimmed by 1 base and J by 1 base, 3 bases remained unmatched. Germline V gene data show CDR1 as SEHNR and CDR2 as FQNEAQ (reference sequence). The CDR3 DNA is TGTGCCAGCAGCTTAGGAGACAGGGGGCTCCAAGAGACCCAGTACTTC. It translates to CASSLGDRGLQETQYF.

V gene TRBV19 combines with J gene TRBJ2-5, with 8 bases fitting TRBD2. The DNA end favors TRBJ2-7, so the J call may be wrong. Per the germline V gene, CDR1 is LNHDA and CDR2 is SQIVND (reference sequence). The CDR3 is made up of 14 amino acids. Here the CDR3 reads CASSFSGSGHEQYF. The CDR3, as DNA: TGTGCCAGTAGTTTCAGCGGGAGCGGCCACGAGCAGTACTTC.

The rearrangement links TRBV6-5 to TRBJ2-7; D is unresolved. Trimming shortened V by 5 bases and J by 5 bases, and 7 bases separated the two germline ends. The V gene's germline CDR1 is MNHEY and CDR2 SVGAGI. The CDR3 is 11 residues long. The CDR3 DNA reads TGTGCCAGCAGTGGCGTTCACGAGCAGTACTTC. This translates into CASSGVHEQYF.

CDR3 region: CASSEGGWGLNTEAFF. The CDR3, as DNA: TGTGCCAGCAGTGAAGGGGGGTGGGGACTGAACACTGAAGCTTTCTTT. The V call is TRBV6-1, the J call TRBJ1-1, with D perhaps TRBD1 (5 bases). The CDR3 totals 16 residues. Germline CDR1 and CDR2: MNHNS and SASEGT. The V gene lost 1 base and the J gene lost 0 bases, with 12 bases spanning the gap.

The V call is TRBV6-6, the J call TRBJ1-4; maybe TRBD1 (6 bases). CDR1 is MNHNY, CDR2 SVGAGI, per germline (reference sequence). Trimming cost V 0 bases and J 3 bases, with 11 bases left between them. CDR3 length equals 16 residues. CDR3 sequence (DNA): TGTGCCAGCAGTTACTCTGGGGGGGCCTCTAATGAAAAACTGTTTTTT. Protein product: CASSYSGGASNEKLFF.

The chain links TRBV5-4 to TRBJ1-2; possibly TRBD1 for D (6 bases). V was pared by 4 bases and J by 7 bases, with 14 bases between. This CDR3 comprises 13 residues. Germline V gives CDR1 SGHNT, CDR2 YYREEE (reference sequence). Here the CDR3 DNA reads TGTGCCAGCAGCCGAGGGGGGCCGTCTGGCTACACCTTC. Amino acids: CASSRGGPSGYTF.

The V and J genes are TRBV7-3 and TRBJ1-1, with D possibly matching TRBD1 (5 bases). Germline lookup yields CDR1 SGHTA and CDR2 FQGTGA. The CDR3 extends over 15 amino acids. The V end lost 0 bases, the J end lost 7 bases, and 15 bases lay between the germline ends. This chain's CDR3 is CASSLTGVPHYEAFF. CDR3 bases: TGTGCCAGCAGCTTAACGGGGGTACCTCACTATGAAGCTTTCTTT. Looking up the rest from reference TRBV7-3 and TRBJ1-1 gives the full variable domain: GAGVSQTPSNKVTEKGKYVELRCDPISGHTALYWYRQSLGQGPEFLIYFQGTGAADDSGLPNDRFFAVRPEGSVSTLKIQRTERGDSAVYLCASSLTGVPHYEAFFGQGTRLTVV.

The CDR3: CASRGNRMNTEAFF. The CDR3 DNA reads as TGTGCCAGCAGGGGAAATAGGATGAACACTGAAGCTTTCTTT. V gene TRBV25-1 combines with J gene TRBJ1-1; D is unresolved. The CDR3 consists of 14 residues. V lost 6 bases and J 0 bases, leaving 11 bases between the germline ends. Germline-derived CDR1 and CDR2 are MGHDK and SYGVNS.

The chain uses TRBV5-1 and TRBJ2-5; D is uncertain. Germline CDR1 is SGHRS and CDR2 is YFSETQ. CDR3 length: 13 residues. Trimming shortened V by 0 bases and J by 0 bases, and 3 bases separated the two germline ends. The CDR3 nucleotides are TGCGCCAGCAGCTTGGATTACCAAGAGACCCAGTACTTC. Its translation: CASSLDYQETQYF.

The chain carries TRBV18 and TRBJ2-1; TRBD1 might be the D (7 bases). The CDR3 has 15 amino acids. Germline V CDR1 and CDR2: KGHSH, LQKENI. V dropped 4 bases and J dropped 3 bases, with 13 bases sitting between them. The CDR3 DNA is TGTGCCAGCTCACTTCAGGGGGGCCTCTACAATGAGCAGTTCTTC. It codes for CASSLQGGLYNEQFF.